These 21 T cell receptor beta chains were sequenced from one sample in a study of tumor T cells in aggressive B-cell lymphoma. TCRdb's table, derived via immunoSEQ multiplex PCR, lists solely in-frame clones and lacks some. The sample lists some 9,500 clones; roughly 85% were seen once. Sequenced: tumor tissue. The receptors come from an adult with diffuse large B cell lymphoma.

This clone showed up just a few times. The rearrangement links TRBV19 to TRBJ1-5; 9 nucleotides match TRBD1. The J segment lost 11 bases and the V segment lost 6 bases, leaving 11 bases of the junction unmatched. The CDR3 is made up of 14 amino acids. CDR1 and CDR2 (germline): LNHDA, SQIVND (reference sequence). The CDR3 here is CASRLGTGKLAQHF. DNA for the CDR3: TGTGCCAGTAGACTCGGGACAGGGAAATTGGCCCAGCATTTT.

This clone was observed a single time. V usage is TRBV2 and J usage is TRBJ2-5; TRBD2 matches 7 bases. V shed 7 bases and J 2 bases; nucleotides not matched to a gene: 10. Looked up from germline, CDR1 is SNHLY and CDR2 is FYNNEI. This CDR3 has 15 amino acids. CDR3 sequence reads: CASNRPGTMQETQYF. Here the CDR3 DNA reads TGTGCCAGCAATCGACCCGGGACTATGCAAGAGACCCAGTACTTC.

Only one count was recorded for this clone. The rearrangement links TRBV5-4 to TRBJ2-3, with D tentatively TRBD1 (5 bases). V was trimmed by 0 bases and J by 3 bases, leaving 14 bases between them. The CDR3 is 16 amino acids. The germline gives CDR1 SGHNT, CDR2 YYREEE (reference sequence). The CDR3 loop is CASSLVKGRGTDTQYF. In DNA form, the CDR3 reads TGTGCCAGCAGCTTGGTTAAGGGGCGTGGGACAGATACGCAGTATTTT.

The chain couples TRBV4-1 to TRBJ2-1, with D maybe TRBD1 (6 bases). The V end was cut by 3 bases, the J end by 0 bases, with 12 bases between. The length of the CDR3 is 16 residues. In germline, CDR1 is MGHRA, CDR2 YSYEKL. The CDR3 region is CASSQGARSSYNEQFF. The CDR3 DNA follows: TGCGCCAGCAGCCAGGGGGCGAGAAGCTCCTACAATGAGCAGTTCTTC.

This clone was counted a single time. The CDR3 region is CASSSPGVVSGSLFSYEQYF. CDR3 in DNA: TGTGCCAGCAGCTCCCCTGGGGTGGTTAGCGGGAGCCTTTTTTCCTACGAGCAGTACTTC. This chain joins TRBV27 and TRBJ2-5; 9 positions match TRBD2. The DNA end is more similar to TRBJ2-7, so the J call may be wrong. The CDR3 runs 20 residues. Germline loops: CDR1 MNHEY, CDR2 SMNVEV (reference sequence).

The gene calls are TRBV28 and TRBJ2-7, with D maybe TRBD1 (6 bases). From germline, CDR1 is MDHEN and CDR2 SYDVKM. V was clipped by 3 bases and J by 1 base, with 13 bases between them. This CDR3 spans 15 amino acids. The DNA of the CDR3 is TGTGCCAGCAGTTTGGAGCCAGGGACATCCTACGAGCAGTACTTC. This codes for CASSLEPGTSYEQYF.

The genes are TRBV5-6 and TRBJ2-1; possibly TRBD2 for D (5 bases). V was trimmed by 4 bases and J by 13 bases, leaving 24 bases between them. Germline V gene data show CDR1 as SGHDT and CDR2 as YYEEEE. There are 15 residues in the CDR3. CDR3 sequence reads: CASSTPGTRTLPQFF. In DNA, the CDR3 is TGTGCCAGCAGCACCCCCGGTACTAGAACCCTCCCTCAGTTCTTC.

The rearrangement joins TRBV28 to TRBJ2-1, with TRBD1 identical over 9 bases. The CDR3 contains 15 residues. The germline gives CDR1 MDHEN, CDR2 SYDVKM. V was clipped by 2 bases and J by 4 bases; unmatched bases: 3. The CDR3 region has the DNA TGTGCCAGCAGTTTACAGGGACAGGGTTACAATGAGCAGTTCTTC. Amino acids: CASSLQGQGYNEQFF.

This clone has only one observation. The DNA of the CDR3 is TGTGCCACCAGCAGAGATCAGGTGCAGTACTTC. Translation: CATSRDQVQYF. This rearrangement joins TRBV15 to TRBJ2-7; D remains unclear. CDR3 length: 11 amino acids. V dropped 0 bases and J dropped 9 bases, with 6 bases sitting between them. Germline CDR1 and CDR2: LNHNV and YYDKDF (reference sequence).

CDR3 DNA: TGTGCCACCAGCAGGCATCCCCCAGGAGGCGGCACAGATACGCAGTATTTT. Its protein product is CATSRHPPGGGTDTQYF. V and J are TRBV15 and TRBJ2-3; possibly TRBD2 for D (5 bases). Trimming stripped 3 bases from V and 1 base from J, with 17 bases between. Per germline, CDR1 LNHNV and CDR2 YYDKDF (reference sequence). The CDR3 spans 17 residues.

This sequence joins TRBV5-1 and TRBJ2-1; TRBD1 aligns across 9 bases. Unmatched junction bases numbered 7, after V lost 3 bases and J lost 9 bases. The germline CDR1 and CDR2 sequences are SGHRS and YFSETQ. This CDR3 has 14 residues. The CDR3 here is CASSSGTGQAEQFF. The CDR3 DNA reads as TGCGCCAGCAGCTCCGGGACAGGGCAGGCTGAGCAGTTCTTC.

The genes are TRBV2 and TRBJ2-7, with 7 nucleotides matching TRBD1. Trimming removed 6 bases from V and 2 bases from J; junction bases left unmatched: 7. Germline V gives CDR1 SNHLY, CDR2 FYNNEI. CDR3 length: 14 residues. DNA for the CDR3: TGTGCCAGCAGCCCCGGACAGGTTCCCTACGAGCAGTACTTC. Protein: CASSPGQVPYEQYF.

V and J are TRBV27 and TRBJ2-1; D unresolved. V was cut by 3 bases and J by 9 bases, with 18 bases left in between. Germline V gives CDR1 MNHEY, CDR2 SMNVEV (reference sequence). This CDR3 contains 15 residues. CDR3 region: CASSFSSRYWAEQFF. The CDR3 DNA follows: TGTGCCAGCAGTTTCTCCAGCAGGTATTGGGCTGAGCAGTTCTTC.

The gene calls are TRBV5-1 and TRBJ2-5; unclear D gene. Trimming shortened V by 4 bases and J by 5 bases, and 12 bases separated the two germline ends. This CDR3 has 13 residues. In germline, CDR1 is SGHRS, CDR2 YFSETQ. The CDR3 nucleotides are TGCGCCAGCAGCCCCGGAGTGGTCGAGACCCAGTACTTC. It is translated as CASSPGVVETQYF.

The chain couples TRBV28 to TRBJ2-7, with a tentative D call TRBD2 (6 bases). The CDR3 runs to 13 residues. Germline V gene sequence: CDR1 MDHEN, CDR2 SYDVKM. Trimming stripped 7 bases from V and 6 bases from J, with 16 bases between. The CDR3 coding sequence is TGTGCCAGCATGGTCCCGACTAGTGGCGAGCAGTACTTC. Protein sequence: CASMVPTSGEQYF.

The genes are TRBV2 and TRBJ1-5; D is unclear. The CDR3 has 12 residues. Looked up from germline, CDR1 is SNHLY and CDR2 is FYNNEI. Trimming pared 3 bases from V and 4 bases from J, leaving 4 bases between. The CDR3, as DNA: TGTGCCAGCAGTGACAGGAATCAGCCCCAGCATTTT. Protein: CASSDRNQPQHF.

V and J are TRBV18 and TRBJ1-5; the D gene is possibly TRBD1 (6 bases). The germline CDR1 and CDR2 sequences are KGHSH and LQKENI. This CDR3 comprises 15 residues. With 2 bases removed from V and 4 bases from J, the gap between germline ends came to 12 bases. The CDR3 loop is CASSPTGSSNQPQHF. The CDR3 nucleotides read TGTGCCAGCTCACCAACAGGGTCGTCGAATCAGCCCCAGCATTTT. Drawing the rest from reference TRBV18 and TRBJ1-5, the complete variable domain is NAGVMQNPRHLVRRRGQEARLRCSPMKGHSHVYWYRQLPEEGLKFMVYLQKENIIDESGMPKERFSAEFPKEGPSILRIQQVVRGDSAAYFCASSPTGSSNQPQHFGDGTRLSIL.

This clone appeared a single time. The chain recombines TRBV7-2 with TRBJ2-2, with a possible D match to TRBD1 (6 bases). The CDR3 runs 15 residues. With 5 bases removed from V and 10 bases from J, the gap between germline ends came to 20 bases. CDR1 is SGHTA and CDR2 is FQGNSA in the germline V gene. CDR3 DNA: TGTGCCAGCAGCCACAGGGTGGTACCGGGTGAGGAGCTGTTTTTT. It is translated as CASSHRVVPGEELFF.

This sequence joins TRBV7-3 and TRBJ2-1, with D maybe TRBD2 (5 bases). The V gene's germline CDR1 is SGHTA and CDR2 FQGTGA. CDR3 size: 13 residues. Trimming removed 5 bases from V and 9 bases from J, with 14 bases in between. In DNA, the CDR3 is TGTGCCAGCAGCCCCTTAGGGAGAGGTGAGCAGTTCTTC. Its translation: CASSPLGRGEQFF. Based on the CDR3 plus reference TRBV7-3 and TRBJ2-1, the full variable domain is GAGVSQTPSNKVTEKGKYVELRCDPISGHTALYWYRQSLGQGPEFLIYFQGTGAADDSGLPNDRFFAVRPEGSVSTLKIQRTERGDSAVYLCASSPLGRGEQFFGPGTRLTVL.

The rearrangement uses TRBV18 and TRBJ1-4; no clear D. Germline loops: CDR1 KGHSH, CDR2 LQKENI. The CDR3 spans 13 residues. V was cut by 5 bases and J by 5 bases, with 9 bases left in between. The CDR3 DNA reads TGTGCCAGCTCAAAAACAGCCAATGAAAAACTGTTTTTT. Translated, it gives CASSKTANEKLFF.

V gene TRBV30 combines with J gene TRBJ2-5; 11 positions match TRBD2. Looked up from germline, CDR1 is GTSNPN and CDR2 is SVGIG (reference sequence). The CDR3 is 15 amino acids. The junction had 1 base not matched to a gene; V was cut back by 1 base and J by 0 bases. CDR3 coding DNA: TGTGCCTGGAGTGGGGGACTAGCGGACCAAGAGACCCAGTACTTC. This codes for CAWSGGLADQETQYF. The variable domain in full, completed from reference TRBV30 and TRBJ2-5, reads SQTIHQWPATLVQPVGSPLSLECTVEGTSNPNLYWYRQAAGRGLQLLFYSVGIGQISSEVPQNLSASRPQDRQFILSSKKLLLSDSGFYLCAWSGGLADQETQYFGPGTRLLVL.